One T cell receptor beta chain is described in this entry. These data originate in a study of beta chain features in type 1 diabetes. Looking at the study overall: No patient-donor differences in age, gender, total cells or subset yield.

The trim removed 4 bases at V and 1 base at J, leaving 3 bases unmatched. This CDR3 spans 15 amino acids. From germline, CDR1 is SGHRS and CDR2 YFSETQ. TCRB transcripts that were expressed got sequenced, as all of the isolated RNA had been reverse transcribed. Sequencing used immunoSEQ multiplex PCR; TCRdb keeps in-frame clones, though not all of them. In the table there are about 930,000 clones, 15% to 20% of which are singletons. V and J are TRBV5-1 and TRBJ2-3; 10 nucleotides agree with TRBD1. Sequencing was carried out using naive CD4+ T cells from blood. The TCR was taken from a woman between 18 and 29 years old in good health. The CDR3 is CASSPGTGGTDTQYF. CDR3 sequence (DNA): TGCGCCAGCAGCCCAGGGACAGGGGGCACAGATACGCAGTATTTT.